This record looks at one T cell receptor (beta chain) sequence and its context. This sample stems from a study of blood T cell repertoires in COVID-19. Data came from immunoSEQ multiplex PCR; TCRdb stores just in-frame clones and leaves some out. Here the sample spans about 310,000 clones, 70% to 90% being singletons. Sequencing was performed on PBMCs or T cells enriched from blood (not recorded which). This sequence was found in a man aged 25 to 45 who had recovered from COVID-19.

DNA of the CDR3: TGTGCCAGCAGCCAGACGGAGTTTGTAGAGACCCAGTACTTC. Translated, it gives CASSQTEFVETQYF. The chain recombines TRBV5-5 with TRBJ2-5; D unresolved. This CDR3 comprises 14 residues. The germline V gene has CDR1 SGHKS and CDR2 YYEKEE (reference sequence). V shed 4 bases and J shed 4 bases, with 14 bases lying between them.